This T cell receptor beta chain was found in a study of cytomegalovirus exposure and HLA in healthy donors. Looking at the study overall: The 120 validation repertoires used the same platform as the roughly 700 first-cohort repertoires (as reported by a later analysis).

A roughly 120-subject validation cohort, separate from the approximately 720-subject first cohort, supplied the donors. Overall study results and limits: In vitro assays verified that a few CMV-associated chains recognized CMV antigens specifically.

Profiled with immunoSEQ multiplex PCR; TCRdb holds only in-frame clones, not every one. The sample includes 65,000 to 75,000 clones, 96% seen only once; the top ten take roughly 4.5%. V shed 1 base and J shed 0 bases, with 25 bases lying between them. This CDR3 is built from 20 residues. The germline V gene has CDR1 GTSNPN and CDR2 SVGIG (reference sequence). In the case of this clone: No antigen is known for it.

Sequencing input: PBMCs. This clonotype was obtained from a woman aged 18-29 years in good health and CMV-seropositive. This chain connects TRBV30 to TRBJ2-1, with D possibly matching TRBD1 (5 bases). Written as DNA, the CDR3 is TGTGCCTGGAGTGATCCCAGGGTCTCTTTGGGGCAAAGCTCCTACAATGAGCAGTTCTTC. Translation: CAWSDPRVSLGQSSYNEQFF. Full variable domain (rest looked up from reference TRBV30 and TRBJ2-1): SQTIHQWPATLVQPVGSPLSLECTVEGTSNPNLYWYRQAAGRGLQLLFYSVGIGQISSEVPQNLSASRPQDRQFILSSKKLLLSDSGFYLCAWSDPRVSLGQSSYNEQFFGPGTRLTVL.